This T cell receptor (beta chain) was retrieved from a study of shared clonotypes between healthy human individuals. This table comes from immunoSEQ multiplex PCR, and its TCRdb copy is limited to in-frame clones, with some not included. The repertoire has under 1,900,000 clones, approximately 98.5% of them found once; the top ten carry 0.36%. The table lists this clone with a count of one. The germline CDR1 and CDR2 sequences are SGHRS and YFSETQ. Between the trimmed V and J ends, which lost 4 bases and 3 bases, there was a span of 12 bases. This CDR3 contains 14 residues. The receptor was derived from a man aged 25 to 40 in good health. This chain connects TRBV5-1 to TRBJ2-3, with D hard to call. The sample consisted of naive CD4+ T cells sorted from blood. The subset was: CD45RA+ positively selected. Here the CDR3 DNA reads TGCGCCAGCAGCAGTCGCACGGATACAGATACGCAGTATTTT. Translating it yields CASSSRTDTDTQYF.